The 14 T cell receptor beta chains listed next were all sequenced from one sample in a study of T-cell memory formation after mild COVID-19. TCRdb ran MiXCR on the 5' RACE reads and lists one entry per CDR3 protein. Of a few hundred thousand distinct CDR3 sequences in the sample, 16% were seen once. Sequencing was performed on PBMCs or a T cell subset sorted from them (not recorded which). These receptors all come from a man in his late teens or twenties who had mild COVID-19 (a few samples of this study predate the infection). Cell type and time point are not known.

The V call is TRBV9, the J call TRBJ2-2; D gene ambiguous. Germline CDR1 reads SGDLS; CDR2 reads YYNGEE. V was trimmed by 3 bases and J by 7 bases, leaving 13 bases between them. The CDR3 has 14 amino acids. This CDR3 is CASSARMAGGELFF. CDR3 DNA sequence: TGTGCCAGCAGCGCCAGGATGGCAGGCGGGGAGCTGTTTTTT.

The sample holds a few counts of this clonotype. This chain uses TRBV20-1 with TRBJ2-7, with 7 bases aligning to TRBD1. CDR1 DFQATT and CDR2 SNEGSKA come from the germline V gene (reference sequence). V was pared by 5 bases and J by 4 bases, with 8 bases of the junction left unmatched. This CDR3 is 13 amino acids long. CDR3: CSAPDRRSYEQYF. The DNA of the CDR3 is TGCAGTGCTCCGGACAGGCGATCTTACGAGCAGTACTTC.

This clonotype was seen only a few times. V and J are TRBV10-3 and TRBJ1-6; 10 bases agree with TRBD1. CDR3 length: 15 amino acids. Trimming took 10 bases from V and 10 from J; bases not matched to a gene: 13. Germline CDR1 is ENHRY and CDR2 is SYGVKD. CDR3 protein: CATQRDRGIRSPLHF. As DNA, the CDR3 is TGTGCCACCCAACGGGACAGGGGAATTCGGTCACCCCTCCACTTT.

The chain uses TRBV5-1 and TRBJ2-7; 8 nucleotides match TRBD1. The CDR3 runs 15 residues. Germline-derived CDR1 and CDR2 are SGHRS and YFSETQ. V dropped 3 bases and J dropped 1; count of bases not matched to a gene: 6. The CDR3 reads CASSSRQGKSYEQYF. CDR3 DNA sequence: TGCGCCAGCAGCTCCCGACAGGGGAAGTCCTACGAGCAGTACTTC. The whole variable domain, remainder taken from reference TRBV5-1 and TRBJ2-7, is KAGVTQTPRYLIKTRGQQVTLSCSPISGHRSVSWYQQTPGQGLQFLFEYFSETQRNKGNFPGRFSGRQFSNSRSEMNVSTLELGDSALYLCASSSRQGKSYEQYFGPGTRLTVT.

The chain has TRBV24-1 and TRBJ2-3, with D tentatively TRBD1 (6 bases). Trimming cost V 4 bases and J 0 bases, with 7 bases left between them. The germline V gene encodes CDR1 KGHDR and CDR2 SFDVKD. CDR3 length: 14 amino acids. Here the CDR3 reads CATSETGSTDTQYF. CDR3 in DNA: TGTGCCACCAGTGAAACAGGGAGCACAGATACGCAGTATTTT.

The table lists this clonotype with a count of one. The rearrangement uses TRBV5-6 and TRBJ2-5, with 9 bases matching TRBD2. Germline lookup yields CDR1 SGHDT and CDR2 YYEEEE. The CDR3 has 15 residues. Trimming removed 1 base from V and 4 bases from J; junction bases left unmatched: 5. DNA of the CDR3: TGTGCCAGCAGCTTGATTGCGGGGGGGATAGAGACCCAGTACTTC. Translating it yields CASSLIAGGIETQYF. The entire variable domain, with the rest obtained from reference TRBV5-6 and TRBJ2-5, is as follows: DAGVTQSPTHLIKTRGQQVTLRCSPKSGHDTVSWYQQALGQGPQFIFQYYEEEERQRGNFPDRFSGHQFPNYSSELNVNALLLGDSALYLCASSLIAGGIETQYFGPGTRLLVL.

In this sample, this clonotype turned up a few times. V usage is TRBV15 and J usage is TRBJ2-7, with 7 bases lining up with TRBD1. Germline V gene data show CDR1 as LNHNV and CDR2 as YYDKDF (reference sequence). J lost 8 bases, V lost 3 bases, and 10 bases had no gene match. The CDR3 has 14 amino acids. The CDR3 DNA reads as TGTGCCACCAGCAGCCACTGGGGACAGCAGCAGCAGTACTTC. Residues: CATSSHWGQQQQYF.

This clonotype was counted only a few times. CDR3 amino acids: CASSREGGYYGYTF. CDR3 DNA sequence: TGTGCCAGCAGTAGAGAAGGGGGATACTATGGCTACACCTTC. The J gene is TRBJ1-2, the V gene TRBV28; D perhaps matches TRBD1 (6 bases). Germline CDR1 reads MDHEN; CDR2 reads SYDVKM. V was pared by 5 bases and J by 3 bases, with 13 bases between. The CDR3 is 14 residues long.

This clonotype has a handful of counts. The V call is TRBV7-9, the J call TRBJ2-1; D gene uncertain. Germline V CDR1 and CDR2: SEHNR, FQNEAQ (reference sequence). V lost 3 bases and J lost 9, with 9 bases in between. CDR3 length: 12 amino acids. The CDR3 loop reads CASSFPISEQFF. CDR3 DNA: TGTGCCAGCAGCTTTCCGATAAGTGAGCAGTTCTTC.

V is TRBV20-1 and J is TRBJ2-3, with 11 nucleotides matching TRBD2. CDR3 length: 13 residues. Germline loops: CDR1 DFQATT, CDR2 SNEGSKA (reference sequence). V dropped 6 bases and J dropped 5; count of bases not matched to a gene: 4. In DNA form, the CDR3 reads TGCAGTGCAAGGACTAGCGGGCGAGATACGCAGTATTTT. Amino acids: CSARTSGRDTQYF.

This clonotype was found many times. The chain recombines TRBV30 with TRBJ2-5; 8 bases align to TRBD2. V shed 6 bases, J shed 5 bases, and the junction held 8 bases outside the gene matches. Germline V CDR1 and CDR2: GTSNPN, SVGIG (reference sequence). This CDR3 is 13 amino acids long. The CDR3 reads CACILAVRETQYF. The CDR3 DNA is TGTGCCTGCATACTAGCGGTCCGCGAGACCCAGTACTTC.

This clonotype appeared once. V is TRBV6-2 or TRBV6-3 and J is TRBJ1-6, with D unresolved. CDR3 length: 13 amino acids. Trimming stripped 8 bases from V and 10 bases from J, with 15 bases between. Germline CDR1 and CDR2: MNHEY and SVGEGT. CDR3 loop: CASLWRVGSPLHF. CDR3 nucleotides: TGTGCCAGCCTATGGAGGGTAGGATCACCCCTCCACTTT.

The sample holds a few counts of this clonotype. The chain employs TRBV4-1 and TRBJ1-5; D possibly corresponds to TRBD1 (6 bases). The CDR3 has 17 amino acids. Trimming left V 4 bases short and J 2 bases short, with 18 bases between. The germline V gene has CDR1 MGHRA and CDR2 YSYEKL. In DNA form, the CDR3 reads TGCGCCAGCAGCCTCGTGCCAGGGGAATATCGCAATCAGCCCCAGCATTTT. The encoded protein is CASSLVPGEYRNQPQHF.

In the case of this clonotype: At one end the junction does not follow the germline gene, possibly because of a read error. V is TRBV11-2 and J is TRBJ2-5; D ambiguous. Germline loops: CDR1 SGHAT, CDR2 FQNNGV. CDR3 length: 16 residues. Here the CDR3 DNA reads TGTGCCAGCAGCTTAGTCCTCAGGCTGCCCCAAGAGAGCCAGTACTTC. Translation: CASSLVLRLPQESQYF.